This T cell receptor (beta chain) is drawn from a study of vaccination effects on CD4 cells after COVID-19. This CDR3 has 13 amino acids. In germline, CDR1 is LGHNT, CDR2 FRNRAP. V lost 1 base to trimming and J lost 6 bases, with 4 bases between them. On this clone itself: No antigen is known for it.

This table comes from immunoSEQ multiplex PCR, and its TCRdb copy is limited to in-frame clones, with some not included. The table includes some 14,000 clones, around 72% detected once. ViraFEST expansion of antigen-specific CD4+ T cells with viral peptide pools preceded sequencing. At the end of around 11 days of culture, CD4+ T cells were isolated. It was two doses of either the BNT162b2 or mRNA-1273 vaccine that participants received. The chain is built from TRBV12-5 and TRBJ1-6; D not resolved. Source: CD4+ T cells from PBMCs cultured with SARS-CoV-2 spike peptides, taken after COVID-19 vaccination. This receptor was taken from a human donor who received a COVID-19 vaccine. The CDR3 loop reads CASGLETNSPLHF. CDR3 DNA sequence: TGTGCTAGTGGTTTGGAAACTAATTCACCCCTCCACTTT.